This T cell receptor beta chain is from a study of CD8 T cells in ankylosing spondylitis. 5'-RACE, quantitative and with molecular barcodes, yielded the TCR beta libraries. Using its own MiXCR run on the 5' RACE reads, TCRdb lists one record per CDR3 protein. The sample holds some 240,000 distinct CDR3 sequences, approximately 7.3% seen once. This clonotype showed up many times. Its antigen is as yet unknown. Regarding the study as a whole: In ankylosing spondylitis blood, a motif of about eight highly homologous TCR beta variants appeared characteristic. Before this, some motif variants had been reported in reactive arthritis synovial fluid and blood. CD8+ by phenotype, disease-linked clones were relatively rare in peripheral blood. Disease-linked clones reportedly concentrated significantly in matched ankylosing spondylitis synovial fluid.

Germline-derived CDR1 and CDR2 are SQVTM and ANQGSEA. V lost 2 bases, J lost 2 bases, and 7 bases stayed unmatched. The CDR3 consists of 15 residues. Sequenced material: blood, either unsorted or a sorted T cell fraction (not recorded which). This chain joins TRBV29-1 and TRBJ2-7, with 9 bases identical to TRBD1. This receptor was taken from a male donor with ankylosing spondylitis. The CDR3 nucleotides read TGCAGCGTTGAAAACCGGGACAGGGCCCCCTACGAGCAGTACTTC. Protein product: CSVENRDRAPYEQYF.